The rows below give T cell receptor beta chains drawn from one sample of a study of T cells after yellow fever vaccination. TCRdb reprocessed the 5' RACE reads with MiXCR, giving one entry per CDR3 protein. The table includes roughly 50,000 distinct CDR3 sequences, roughly 7.3% detected once. The sequencing used CD8+ T cells sorted from PBMCs, collected roughly 14 days after the first yellow fever vaccination. Receptors were obtained from a man between 18 and 35 years old who received the YFV17D yellow fever vaccine. Both conserved end residues are part of each CDR3.

j_gene,len,v_gene,CDR3aa
TRBJ2-2,16,TRBV4-1,CASRPGSLVRTGELFF
TRBJ2-1,16,TRBV4-1,CASSLMGLAGGSEQFF
TRBJ1-1,14,TRBV7-9,CASSLGGQGGSAFF
TRBJ2-3,13,TRBV2,CASQTRAQNTQYF
TRBJ1-1,13,TRBV7-7,CASSLKTNTEAFF
TRBJ2-7,13,TRBV7-9,CASSSSSSYEQYF
TRBJ2-1,14,TRBV7-2,CASSSLTPYNEQFF
TRBJ1-1,14,TRBV20-1,CSARGGEGSLVAFF
TRBJ2-3,19,TRBV12-3/TRBV12-4,CASRPGTGFASGEVDTQYF
TRBJ2-1,14,TRBV6-5,CASSPGQGAYEQFF
TRBJ2-3,13,TRBV7-9,CASSLAFGAGQYF
TRBJ1-2,14,TRBV9,CASSQGTVNYGYTF
TRBJ2-1,13,TRBV7-2,CASSYPRQGEQFF
TRBJ2-1,14,TRBV7-3,CASSLADYPNEQFF
TRBJ2-1,10,TRBV12-3/TRBV12-4,CASSYDEQFF
TRBJ2-7,13,TRBV7-8,CASRPGGDYEQYF
TRBJ1-1,13,TRBV6-1,CASSGPGDTEAFF
TRBJ2-3,13,TRBV7-6,CASQGFDTDTQYF
TRBJ2-1,14,TRBV5-6,CASSHRRSYNEQFF
TRBJ1-2,16,TRBV3-1,CASSRDREITERGYTF
TRBJ2-2,18,TRBV4-1,CASSQVAVGQGFPGELFF
TRBJ2-1,17,TRBV7-9,CASSSPERSPSYNEQFF